This T cell receptor beta chain was sequenced during a study of response to subunit inactivated influenza vaccine (dated by TCRdb to the late 2010s). The study in broad terms: The study used deep quantitative T cell receptor repertoire profiling to track responses to a trivalent subunit inactivated influenza vaccine. The full study reports these points: The authors proposed that each seasonal influenza vaccination may bring in only a limited number of new T cells.

As concerns this clonotype: The antigen this receptor binds is unknown. Base qualities are not provided; no much larger clone lies one nucleotide away.

Library construction relied on RT-PCR. TCRdb names Illumina HiSeq 2500 as the instrument used. The public reads were reanalyzed by TCRdb: fastp trimming at Q25, MiXCR alignment, in-frame beta chains only. Under each unique CDR3 protein, matching rows form one entry showing the most common genes and DNA. For this sample the table gives about 500,000 distinct CDR3 sequences, of which 15% to 20% were detected only once. In total, the top ten clones hold less than 4% of the sample. The sequencing used CD4+ T cells sorted from PBMCs, collected around 25 months after vaccination. This clonotype originated in a man between 50 and 69 years old who received an inactivated influenza vaccine. Donor details come from another sample of the same person, matched by shared clones.

The sequence in DNA is TGTGCCAGCAGTTACCCCTTGACAGGCAATCAGCCCCAGCATTTT. It translates to CASSYPLTGNQPQHF. Rearrangement joined TRBV6-2 or TRBV6-3 to TRBJ1-5; the best D guess is TRBD1, with 5 bases matching. The CDR3 holds 15 amino acids from the cysteine to the phenylalanine. Only the CDR3 DNA stays, 45 bases, in frame from base 1. The CDR1 and CDR2 encoded by the germline V gene are MNHEY and SVGEGT. V is clipped by 2 bases and J by 2 bases, and the sequence between their germline boundaries is 10 bases long.